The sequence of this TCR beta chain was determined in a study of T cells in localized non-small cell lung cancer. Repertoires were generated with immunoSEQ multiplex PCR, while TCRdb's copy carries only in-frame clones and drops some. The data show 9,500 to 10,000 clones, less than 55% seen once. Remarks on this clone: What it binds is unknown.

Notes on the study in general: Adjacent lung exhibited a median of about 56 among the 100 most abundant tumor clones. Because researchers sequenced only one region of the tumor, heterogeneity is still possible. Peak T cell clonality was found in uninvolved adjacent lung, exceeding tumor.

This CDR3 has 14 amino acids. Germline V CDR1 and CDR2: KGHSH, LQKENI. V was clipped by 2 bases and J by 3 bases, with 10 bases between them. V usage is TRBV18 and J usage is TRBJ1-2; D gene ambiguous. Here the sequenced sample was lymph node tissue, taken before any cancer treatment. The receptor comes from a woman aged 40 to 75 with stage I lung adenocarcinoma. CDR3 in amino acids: CASSPGVQDYGYTF. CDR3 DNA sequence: TGTGCCAGCTCACCAGGAGTCCAGGACTATGGCTACACCTTC.